The rows below give T cell receptor beta chains drawn from one sample of a study of blood T cell repertoires in COVID-19. Only in-frame clones appear in the TCRdb table, and some are missing; sequencing was by immunoSEQ multiplex PCR. This sample yields tens of thousands of clones, of which approximately 88% are seen a single time; roughly 2.5% belongs to the top ten. The sequencing sample was made of peripheral blood. These receptor sequences come from a man aged 45-65 years with COVID-19, enrolled during active disease. CDR3s include the opening cysteine and the closing phenylalanine or tryptophan. D genes are given only for firm matches. Rows give clone size only sometimes, using once, few, many, or a class for an expanded clone.

V gene	J gene	clone size	D gene	CDR3 DNA	CDR3 protein
TRBV12-3/TRBV12-4	TRBJ2-7	-	-	TGTGCCAGCAGTACCAGGGGTTCCTACGAGCAGTACTTC	CASSTRGSYEQYF
TRBV4-1	TRBJ1-6	once	TRBD1	TGCGCCAGCAGCCCCGCGGGACAGGGAGCTTCACCCCTCCACTTT	CASSPAGQGASPLHF
TRBV28	TRBJ2-1	once	TRBD2	TGTGCCAGCAGCCCAAGCGGGGTATACAATGAGCAGTTCTTC	CASSPSGVYNEQFF
TRBV7-2	TRBJ2-5	-	TRBD1	TGTGCCAGCAGCTTAGGGGGACAGGGTGGAGAGACCCAGTACTTC	CASSLGGQGGETQYF
TRBV12-3/TRBV12-4	TRBJ2-7	-	TRBD2	TGTGCCAGCAGACTAGCGGGGGTGAACGAGCAGTACTTC	CASRLAGVNEQYF
TRBV4-1	TRBJ1-1	-	-	TGCGCCAGCAGGGGGACACTCGGGACTGAAGCTTTCTTT	CASRGTLGTEAFF
TRBV29-1	TRBJ1-2	-	TRBD1	TGCAGCGTTGAAGGGGACAGGGGAGGATATGGCTACACCTTC	CSVEGDRGGYGYTF
TRBV10-3	TRBJ1-6	few	-	TGTGCCATCAGTGAGTCGAGTGTCTCACCCCTCCACTTT	CAISESSVSPLHF
TRBV11-3	TRBJ2-1	-	TRBD1	TGTGCCAGCAGCGTGACAGGGGTGTACAATGAGCAGTTCTTC	CASSVTGVYNEQFF
TRBV2	TRBJ1-1	-	TRBD1	TGTGCCAGCAGAGCCGGGACAGGGAGGGCTGAAGCTTTCTTT	CASRAGTGRAEAFF
TRBV7-9	TRBJ1-2	-	-	TGTGCCAGCAGCTTAAGTCGGGGGGCCGGTGGTGGCTACACCTTC	CASSLSRGAGGGYTF
TRBV19	TRBJ2-2	-	-	TGTGCCAGTAGTATAGATCGACTAAAGGCCGGGGAGCTGTTTTTT	CASSIDRLKAGELFF
TRBV4-3	TRBJ2-1	-	TRBD2	TGCGCCAGCAGCCAAGCCTATAGCGGGGGGCCCTACAATGAGCAGTTCTTC	CASSQAYSGGPYNEQFF